A single sample is the source of the 13 T cell receptor beta chains below, sequenced in a study of T cell responses to AZD1222 COVID-19 vaccine. Assay: immunoSEQ multiplex PCR; the TCRdb copy retains only in-frame clones and omits some. The table lists about 130,000 clones, roughly 90% of them singletons, with less than 2% in the top ten. The specimen comprised peripheral blood, sampled on day 0 of AZD1222 vaccination. All receptors come from an adult in good health.

About this clone itself: The junction shows a germline mismatch at one end, possibly a read error. In the same sample, other DNA sequences code for this CDR3. The chain recombines TRBV3-1 (or the pseudogene TRBV3-2) with TRBJ1-2; the D is unclear. Germline V gene sequence: CDR1 LGHDT, CDR2 YNNKEL (reference sequence). CDR3 length: 13 amino acids. The CDR3 DNA reads TGTGCCAGCAGCTGGAGTAGTCTTGACGGCTACACCTTT. The encoded protein is CASSWSSLDGYTF.

The genes are TRBV25-1 and TRBJ2-7; possibly TRBD1 for D (6 bases). Germline V gene sequence: CDR1 MGHDK, CDR2 SYGVNS. V lost 3 bases, J lost 4 bases, and 16 bases lay in between. The CDR3 runs to 15 residues. CDR3 protein: CASSEGAFPWYEQYF. CDR3 coding DNA: TGTGCCAGCAGTGAGGGGGCGTTCCCTTGGTACGAGCAGTACTTC.

This chain joins TRBV6-4 and TRBJ2-3; 10 bases line up with TRBD2. Germline lookup yields CDR1 MRHNA and CDR2 SNTAGT. V gave up 4 bases and J gave up 6 bases; unmatched junction bases: 10. This CDR3 spans 16 amino acids. The DNA for the CDR3 is TGTGCCAGCAGTGTCACGGCTAGCGGGAGCCTCGATACGCAGTATTTT. Its protein product is CASSVTASGSLDTQYF.

The chain uses TRBV21-1 and TRBJ2-2; the tabulated D call, TRBD1, remains unverified against the DNA. TRBV21-1 represents a pseudogene. The CDR3 loop spans 17 amino acids. The CDR3 loop is CASSENRQTGGAGELFF. The CDR3 coding sequence is TGTGCCAGCAGCGAAAACAGACAGACAGGGGGGGCCGGGGAGCTGTTTTTT.

The chain carries TRBV28 and TRBJ2-7, with D possibly being TRBD2 (6 bases). The length of the CDR3 is 15 residues. Per the germline V gene, CDR1 is MDHEN and CDR2 is SYDVKM. Deletions cut 6 bases from V and 0 bases from J, with 15 bases between. The CDR3 loop is CASSKGLDSSYEQYF. Written as DNA, the CDR3 is TGTGCCAGCAGCAAGGGACTCGACAGCTCCTACGAGCAGTACTTC.

Here the CDR3 DNA reads TGTGCCAGCAGCTTGGCCGTAGGGCAAGGTTTCAGCGCTAACTATGGCTACACCTTC. It codes for CASSLAVGQGFSANYGYTF. The chain carries TRBV5-6 and TRBJ1-2; D remains unclear. Germline V CDR1 and CDR2: SGHDT, YYEEEE. With 0 bases removed from V and 0 bases from J, the gap between germline ends came to 21 bases. This CDR3 contains 19 residues.

V gene TRBV11-2 combines with J gene TRBJ2-7; 8 nucleotides match TRBD2. Losses at the gene ends were 3 bases for V and 1 base for J; bases not matched to a gene: 2. Germline V gene lookup returns CDR1 SGHAT and CDR2 FQNNGV. The CDR3 runs 14 residues. The CDR3 sequence is CASSLGLESYEQYF. CDR3 nucleotide sequence: TGTGCCAGCAGCTTGGGACTAGAGTCCTACGAGCAGTACTTC.

This sequence joins TRBV4-1 and TRBJ2-7; 10 positions agree with TRBD2. Germline V gives CDR1 MGHRA, CDR2 YSYEKL. The ends lost 1 base at V and 3 bases at J; junction bases unmatched: 3. CDR3 size: 15 residues. The CDR3 bases are TGCGCCAGCAGCCAAGCTAGCGGGAGTTTCTACGAGCAGTACTTC. Encoded protein: CASSQASGSFYEQYF.

The chain recombines TRBV4-1 with TRBJ1-1; D remains unclear. Per germline, CDR1 MGHRA and CDR2 YSYEKL. There are 15 residues in the CDR3. V lost 4 bases and J 0 bases, leaving 12 bases between the germline ends. This CDR3 reads CASSLFPQVNTEAFF. In DNA, the CDR3 is TGCGCCAGCAGCCTCTTCCCGCAGGTGAACACTGAAGCTTTCTTT.

V gene TRBV18 combines with J gene TRBJ2-5; the match to TRBD1 covers 9 bases. Germline CDR1 is KGHSH and CDR2 is LQKENI. The ends lost 3 bases at V and 1 base at J; junction bases unmatched: 3. This CDR3 spans 15 amino acids. CDR3 region: CASSPGQGSQETQYF. CDR3 DNA sequence: TGTGCCAGCTCACCCGGACAGGGGAGCCAAGAGACCCAGTACTTC.

The sample holds a few counts of this clone. The chain uses TRBV14 and TRBJ1-2, with 12 bases lining up with TRBD1. CDR3 size: 14 residues. V lost 4 bases and J lost 4; bases outside the gene matches: 1. The germline CDR1 and CDR2 sequences are SGHDN and FVKESK. CDR3: CASSLGQGAYGYTF. For the CDR3, the DNA is TGTGCCAGCAGCCTGGGACAGGGGGCCTATGGCTACACCTTC.

This chain joins TRBV5-1 and TRBJ2-2; 12 bases agree with TRBD2. The junction had 5 bases not matched to a gene; V was cut back by 4 bases and J by 4 bases. Germline CDR1 SGHRS, CDR2 YFSETQ. This CDR3 region has 16 residues. CDR3 DNA: TGCGCCAGCAGCCCAACTAGCGGGAGGTCCACCGGGGAGCTGTTTTTT. This gives the protein CASSPTSGRSTGELFF.

Notes on this clone: Other DNA variants within this sample encode the same CDR3. The DNA for the CDR3 is TGTGCCAGCAGTAGGGACAGGGGCTACGAGCAGTACTTC. Protein sequence: CASSRDRGYEQYF. The rearrangement links TRBV6-5 to TRBJ2-7; 10 nucleotides agree with TRBD1. The CDR3 runs to 13 residues. V dropped 5 bases and J dropped 3; count of bases not matched to a gene: 1. Germline V gives CDR1 MNHEY, CDR2 SVGAGI.